Below, one TCR beta chain is given with its context. Its antigen remains unknown. These data are taken from a study of T-cell memory formation after mild COVID-19. Study details: TCR clusters mostly belonged to single donors.

Constant-segment primers were used for 5'RACE, and the resulting TCR alpha and TCR beta cDNA libraries carried sample barcodes and UMIs. TCRdb re-called the 5' RACE reads with MiXCR, one entry per CDR3 protein. Counted here are about 560,000 distinct CDR3 sequences, approximately 15% occurring once; the ten biggest clones make up around 8.1%. Notes on the study in general: Mainly in CM and EM were contracting CD4+ clones; CD8+ were in EMRA. Nothing confirmed that second-wave clones peaking on day 37 were specific for SARS-CoV-2.

Source material: PBMCs or a T cell subset sorted from them (not recorded which). This clonotype originated in an adult woman who had mild COVID-19 (a few samples of this study predate the infection). Cell type and time point are not known.

DNA of the CDR3: TGTGCCAGCAGTCCCCAGGCAGGGAGAGACACTGAAGCTTTCTTT. This encodes CASSPQAGRDTEAFF. The chain couples TRBV6-5 to TRBJ1-1; a weak D match, TRBD1 (5 bases). V was cut by 5 bases and J by 3 bases, with 16 bases left in between. The CDR3 consists of 15 residues. Germline CDR1 and CDR2: MNHEY and SVGAGI.